A single sample gave rise to the 20 T cell receptor beta chains below, sequenced in a study of cytomegalovirus exposure and HLA in healthy donors. Amplification used 60 Vbeta primers and 13 Jbeta primers. The assay was immunoSEQ multiplex PCR, and TCRdb's table has in-frame clones only and misses some. The table shows about 90,000 clones, with about three quarters occurring only once. Sequences were obtained from PBMCs. These receptors all stem from a boy aged 5 to 17 in good health and CMV-seronegative.

This sequence joins TRBV7-2 and TRBJ2-1; TRBD1 agrees at 7 bases. J was trimmed by 3 bases and V by 4 bases; bases with no gene match: 0. Germline CDR1 and CDR2: SGHTA and FQGNSA. This CDR3 is 13 amino acids long. CDR3 sequence reads: CASSWDSYNEQFF. Written as DNA, the CDR3 is TGTGCCAGCAGCTGGGACAGCTACAATGAGCAGTTCTTC.

The chain employs TRBV28 and TRBJ1-4, with 9 bases lining up with TRBD1. Per the germline V gene, CDR1 is MDHEN and CDR2 is SYDVKM. V dropped 6 bases and J dropped 6; count of bases not matched to a gene: 8. This CDR3 region has 15 residues. The CDR3 spells CASSKTGGVHEKLFF. The CDR3 bases are TGTGCCAGCAGCAAAACAGGGGGCGTGCATGAAAAACTGTTTTTT.

The chain couples TRBV4-1 to TRBJ2-5; TRBD2 aligns across 8 bases. V lost 3 bases, J lost 5 bases, and 11 bases stayed unmatched. The CDR3 is 16 residues long. In germline, CDR1 is MGHRA, CDR2 YSYEKL. CDR3 coding DNA: TGCGCCAGCAGCCACCCTGAGCGGGAGCTGGGGGAGACCCAGTACTTC. Translation: CASSHPERELGETQYF.

The chain couples TRBV18 to TRBJ1-5; the match to TRBD1 covers 9 bases. This CDR3 spans 15 amino acids. V shed 6 bases and J 5 bases; nucleotides not matched to a gene: 8. Looked up from germline, CDR1 is KGHSH and CDR2 is LQKENI. Here the CDR3 reads CASSPGTGPHQPQHF. CDR3 DNA: TGTGCCAGCTCCCCGGGGACAGGGCCTCATCAGCCCCAGCATTTT.

This clone was observed a handful of times. The chain recombines TRBV5-5 with TRBJ2-5; 11 nucleotides line up with TRBD2. The J call may be mistaken, given a closer DNA end match to TRBJ2-7. Germline V lookup: CDR1 SGHKS, CDR2 YYEKEE (reference sequence). The CDR3 consists of 16 residues. CDR3 bases: TGTGCCAGCAGCGGGCTGACGGGACTAGCGGCCTACGAGCAGTACTTC. Translated: CASSGLTGLAAYEQYF.

This clone has a handful of counts. The gene calls are TRBV5-8 and TRBJ2-1; 10 bases are a match to TRBD2. Germline loops: CDR1 SGHTS, CDR2 YDEGEE. The CDR3 runs 15 residues. The junction had 5 bases not matched to a gene; V was cut back by 2 bases and J by 6 bases. The CDR3 spells CASSFGLAESNEQFF. CDR3 sequence (DNA): TGTGCCAGCAGCTTTGGACTAGCGGAAAGCAATGAGCAGTTCTTC. The variable domain in full, completed from reference TRBV5-8 and TRBJ2-1, reads EAGVTQSPTHLIKTRGQQATLRCSPISGHTSVYWYQQALGLGLQFLLWYDEGEERNRGNFPPRFSGRQFPNYSSELNVNALELEDSALYLCASSFGLAESNEQFFGPGTRLTVL.

CDR3: CATKSDRFNTEAFF. The CDR3 bases are TGTGCCACCAAAAGCGACAGATTTAACACTGAAGCTTTCTTT. The chain uses TRBV6-5 and TRBJ1-1; D possibly corresponds to TRBD1 (5 bases). The CDR3 extends over 14 amino acids. V gave up 10 bases and J gave up 2 bases, with 17 bases separating them. Germline V gene data show CDR1 as MNHEY and CDR2 as SVGAGI.

The J gene is TRBJ2-2, the V gene TRBV2; D is possibly TRBD2 (6 bases). Per germline, CDR1 SNHLY and CDR2 FYNNEI. Trimming pared 6 bases from V and 5 bases from J, leaving 16 bases between. The CDR3 runs to 15 residues. The CDR3 spells CASRAGLLRTGELFF. The CDR3 nucleotides read TGTGCCAGCAGGGCGGGACTCCTTCGGACCGGGGAGCTGTTTTTT.

The chain joins TRBV4-1 to TRBJ2-7, with D possibly being TRBD2 (5 bases). The CDR3 consists of 13 residues. From germline, CDR1 is MGHRA and CDR2 YSYEKL. Between the trimmed V and J ends, which lost 6 bases and 7 bases, there was a span of 16 bases. This chain's CDR3 is CASRRPGSEEQYF. In nucleotides, the CDR3 is TGCGCCAGCAGGCGTCCTGGGAGTGAAGAGCAGTACTTC.

The rearrangement joins TRBV9 to TRBJ1-1; the D gene is possibly TRBD1 (5 bases). With 0 bases removed from V and 5 bases from J, the gap between germline ends came to 14 bases. The CDR3 is made up of 15 amino acids. CDR1 is SGDLS, CDR2 YYNGEE, per germline. The CDR3 here is CASSVGGQGGTEAFF. The CDR3 DNA follows: TGTGCCAGCAGCGTAGGGGGTCAGGGAGGGACTGAAGCTTTCTTT.

The chain employs TRBV27 and TRBJ2-1; a possible D gene is TRBD2 (6 bases). Trimming left V 5 bases short and J 8 bases short, with 13 bases between. The CDR3 spans 13 residues. In germline, CDR1 is MNHEY, CDR2 SMNVEV (reference sequence). The CDR3 DNA sequence: TGTGCCAGCAGTAGGACTGGAGGGTATGAGCAGTTCTTC. Protein sequence: CASSRTGGYEQFF.

Only a few counts were recorded for this clone. The junction does not match germline at one end; this may be a read error. The gene calls are TRBV6-1 and TRBJ2-7; 7 bases are a match to TRBD2. Germline V gene lookup returns CDR1 MNHNS and CDR2 SASEGT. The CDR3 extends over 13 amino acids. The chain's CDR3 is CASSTSGTYPGIF. CDR3 nucleotide sequence: TGTGCCAGCAGTACCAGCGGGACCTACCCGGGTATCTTC.

This clone was seen a few times. This chain joins TRBV6-5 and TRBJ2-7; 9 bases map to TRBD1. CDR3 size: 15 residues. Germline loops: CDR1 MNHEY, CDR2 SVGAGI. The ends lost 2 bases at V and 2 bases at J; junction bases unmatched: 4. The CDR3 region is CASSYGTGSPYEQYF. For the CDR3, the DNA is TGTGCCAGCAGTTACGGGACAGGGAGCCCCTACGAGCAGTACTTC.

This chain connects TRBV13 to TRBJ2-1; TRBD2 might be the D (5 bases). Germline CDR1 and CDR2: PRHDT and FYEKMQ (reference sequence). The length of the CDR3 is 15 residues. V was cut by 2 bases and J by 2 bases, with 10 bases left in between. CDR3 protein: CASSLIGVTYNEQFF. In DNA form, the CDR3 reads TGTGCCAGCAGCTTAATCGGGGTCACCTACAATGAGCAGTTCTTC.

The rearrangement links TRBV30 to TRBJ1-1; D is undetermined. Trimming pared 4 bases from V and 2 bases from J, leaving 8 bases between. The CDR3 length is 12 residues. The germline V gene has CDR1 GTSNPN and CDR2 SVGIG (reference sequence). CDR3 DNA sequence: TGTGCCTGGACGGAGGGTAACACTGAAGCTTTCTTT. Its protein is CAWTEGNTEAFF.

The chain links TRBV5-4 to TRBJ1-2; TRBD1 aligns across 9 bases. The germline V gene has CDR1 SGHNT and CDR2 YYREEE (reference sequence). V lost 10 bases and J lost 4; bases outside the gene matches: 23. The CDR3 contains 18 residues. CDR3 nucleotides: TGTGCCGCAGGGAGTCTGAGGTCGGGACAGGGAGAGCCCTATGGCTACACCTTC. Its protein is CAAGSLRSGQGEPYGYTF.

The V gene is TRBV4-3, the J gene TRBJ1-1, with TRBD1 matching over 8 bases. Germline-derived CDR1 and CDR2 are LGHNA and YSLEER. The length of the CDR3 is 16 residues. V lost 2 bases, J lost 8 bases, and 13 bases stayed unmatched. The CDR3 region is CASSQTRLRDRHEAFF. For the CDR3, the DNA is TGCGCCAGCAGCCAAACCCGCCTCCGGGACAGGCACGAAGCTTTCTTT.

This clone was recorded once. The chain joins TRBV10-1 to TRBJ2-3; no firm D call. CDR3 length: 15 amino acids. V lost 3 bases and J 0 bases, leaving 10 bases between the germline ends. CDR1 and CDR2 from the germline V gene are WNHNN and SYGVQD (reference sequence). CDR3 sequence: CASSEQSLSTDTQYF. CDR3 DNA: TGCGCCAGCAGTGAACAGAGTTTGAGCACAGATACGCAGTATTTT.

V gene TRBV5-1 combines with J gene TRBJ1-5, with TRBD1 matching over 9 bases. Looked up from germline, CDR1 is SGHRS and CDR2 is YFSETQ. V trimming: 5 bases; J trimming: 6 bases; junction bases outside the gene matches: 12. The CDR3 runs to 16 residues. The CDR3 loop is CASSSLGQGRAQPQHF. CDR3 nucleotide sequence: TGCGCCAGCAGTTCGTTAGGACAGGGGCGGGCTCAGCCCCAGCATTTT.

DNA for the CDR3: TGTGCCAGCAGCAAAAGCCTCACAGATACGCAGTATTTT. This translates into CASSKSLTDTQYF. This rearrangement joins TRBV7-9 to TRBJ2-3; D not certain. The germline V and J ends were trimmed by 5 bases and 2 bases, with 8 bases remaining between them. The CDR3 spans 13 residues. The germline V gene encodes CDR1 SEHNR and CDR2 FQNEAQ (reference sequence).